The rows below give T cell receptor beta chains drawn from one sample of a study of T cells expressing NK-cell markers. TCRdb processed the 5' RACE reads again and assigns one entry to each CDR3 protein, with no DNA. The sample holds hundreds of thousands of distinct CDR3 sequences. Specimen: blood T cells: a sorted CD56 or NKG2C T cell subset, CD4+ or CD8+ T cells, or bulk PBMC T cells (not recorded which). These receptor sequences come from a man aged 18-75 years in good health. The CDR3 runs from the conserved cysteine through the conserved F or W.

TRBJ2-1	TRBV6-5	CASSYPDHFRGGRRNEQFF
TRBJ2-3	TRBV27	CASSSPGLALDTQYF
TRBJ2-1	TRBV3-1	CASSLQTVTYNEQFF
TRBJ2-5	TRBV20-1	CSAILWGHTQETQYF
TRBJ1-6	TRBV7-8	CASSYRQGGSPLHF
TRBJ2-1	TRBV12-3/TRBV12-4	CASSGSTGTSSYNEQFF
TRBJ2-2	TRBV6-5	CASSYSFDRGHSGELFF
TRBJ2-3	TRBV5-1	CASSLSGGSNTQYF
TRBJ1-3	TRBV18	CASSEWSHGNTIYF
TRBJ2-1	TRBV5-1	CASSMSPDGTNEQFF
TRBJ2-7	TRBV12-3/TRBV12-4	CASSLDGGGPYEQYF
TRBJ2-1	TRBV29-1	CSGGQGASTGPQFF
TRBJ1-2	TRBV7-4	CASRKGGTGFGYGYTF
TRBJ2-1	TRBV20-1	CSASHRWGDEQFF
TRBJ1-2	TRBV29-1	CSVDRPDSYGYTF
TRBJ2-5	TRBV12-3/TRBV12-4	CASSETSGGRLKTQYF
TRBJ2-1	TRBV7-2	CASSPQWGDEQFF
TRBJ2-1	TRBV5-1	CASSLDSAGGNEQFF
TRBJ1-2	TRBV7-9	CASKGGRYGYTF
TRBJ1-2	TRBV7-2	CASSLDRPYGYTF
TRBJ2-7	TRBV19	CASKDRAYEQYF
TRBJ2-2	TRBV7-3	CASAPRGGSNTGELFF
TRBJ1-1	TRBV3-1	CASSRGRGEGNTEAFF
TRBJ2-5	TRBV7-8	CASSQVGFGAQYF
TRBJ2-7	TRBV11-1	CASSTQLGAGTTSYEQYF
TRBJ1-2	TRBV7-2	CASSLVGAGYGYTF
TRBJ2-3	TRBV5-1	CASSLGRTDTQYF
TRBJ2-2	TRBV6-5	CASSYTSGGATGELFF
TRBJ2-3	TRBV5-1	CASSLNAGGRTDTQYF
TRBJ2-5	TRBV6-1	CASTLAGIRVETQYF
TRBJ1-2	TRBV10-2	CASSDDGRVQGYTF
TRBJ1-5	TRBV7-8	CASSQNRGHQPQHF
TRBJ2-3	TRBV14	CASSQNRGDTQYF
TRBJ2-7	TRBV24-1	CATSDWDMEKTEQYF
TRBJ1-1	TRBV12-3/TRBV12-4	CASSFMSIEAFF
TRBJ1-5	TRBV6-1	CASRPGTEGQPQHF
TRBJ2-1	TRBV29-1	CSGTGTAAYEQFF
TRBJ1-4	TRBV20-1	CSAVDRGEKLFF
TRBJ1-2	TRBV29-1	CSVKQGARNYGYTF
TRBJ1-5	TRBV6-5	CASSYSGRGRVQPQHF
TRBJ1-3	TRBV6-5	CASSLSSWGQNSGNTIYF
TRBJ2-2	TRBV20-1	CSASTSNPGELFF
TRBJ2-1	TRBV21-1	CASNRTGSSYNEQFF
TRBJ2-5	TRBV12-3/TRBV12-4	CASSSTRLALNQETQYF
TRBJ1-1	TRBV7-9	CASSSWGPGHTEAFF
TRBJ1-6	TRBV6-5	CASSYERQNSPLHF
TRBJ2-7	TRBV5-1	CASSTTPLEQYF
TRBJ2-1	TRBV5-1	CASSLDSRVHEQFF
TRBJ2-3	TRBV24-1	CATSDLIGSKGTDTQYF
TRBJ2-3	TRBV4-2	CASSETSRGTDTQYF
TRBJ2-1	TRBV20-1	CSVEGLGYNEQFF
TRBJ2-1	TRBV7-9	CASSLVLGEQFF
TRBJ1-5	TRBV12-3/TRBV12-4	CASSLARGTGTNQPQHF
TRBJ1-4	TRBV12-3/TRBV12-4	CASSPDRAFEKLFF
TRBJ2-5	TRBV28	CASGYEVMETQYF
TRBJ2-5	TRBV19	CASSSAGTSLRTQYF
TRBJ1-5	TRBV6-5	CASSYSSGQGADQPQHF
TRBJ1-2	TRBV20-1	CSVSQGSNYGYTF
TRBJ2-3	TRBV15	CATSNPGTGLDTQYF